The present T cell receptor (beta chain) was sequenced within a study of metastatic and nonmetastatic thyroid tumors. In the study overall: Both malignant and benign thyroid patients supplied peripheral blood and tumor or nodule tissue samples, across which the repertoires of these patients were then compared. The study's findings and limits: When malignant thyroid tumors were compared with benign nodules, TCR beta diversity was reportedly significantly higher in the malignant tumors. This held in both blood and tumor samples.

Thyroid surgery took place with no prior treatment in any patient. The CDR3 sequence is 12 residues long. In germline, CDR1 is SGHDT, CDR2 YYEEEE. Trimming took off 4 bases at V and 2 bases at J, with 6 bases between the two ends. In the original processing: The distant-metastasis classifier for papillary thyroid cancer was built from CDR3 differences across clinicopathological groups. TCRdb re-called clones via MiXCR from the PCR reads. The V and J calls, along with clone size, are taken from TCRdb and not from the paper's own processing. This table has approximately 30,000 clones, over 15% appearing once. This clone showed up many times. The antigen is undetermined.

This sequence joins TRBV5-6 and TRBJ1-1; D unclear. The sample taken for sequencing was blood. This clonotype originated in a female donor with papillary thyroid cancer or a benign thyroid nodule (not recorded which). Some clones in this sample may be carry-over from other donors' samples. The CDR3 reads CASSLDNTEAFF. CDR3 DNA sequence: TGTGCCAGCAGCCTAGATAACACTGAAGCTTTCTTT.